This T cell receptor beta chain was captured in a study of cytomegalovirus exposure and HLA in healthy donors. Notes on the study in general: Specificity of three CMV-associated chains for CMV antigens was verified in vitro. Sequencing depth across donors, presence/absence analyses assumed, was roughly uniform.

There were likely unrecorded immune exposures, though donors were nominally healthy when sampled. Primers included in the PCR were 60 Vbeta and 13 Jbeta primers. This table comes from immunoSEQ multiplex PCR, and its TCRdb copy is limited to in-frame clones, with some not included. The sample lists over 50,000 clones; roughly 70% were seen once. For this clone: Its target is unknown. Relative to the germline gene, one junction end is altered; a read error may explain this.

Germline lookup yields CDR1 SSHAT and CDR2 FNYEAQ (reference sequence). The CDR3 length is 14 residues. The receptor comes from a man between 40 and 49 years old in good health and CMV-seropositive. This chain connects TRBV7-7 to TRBJ1-4, with TRBD1 matching over 7 bases. Input material: PBMCs. DNA for the CDR3: TGTGCTAGCAGCCGGTCCACACAGGGGGAAAAACTGTTTTTT. Translation: CASSRSTQGEKLFF. Supplemented by reference TRBV7-7 and TRBJ1-4, the full variable domain reads GAGVSQSPRYKVTKRGQDVTLRCDPISSHATLYWYQQALGQGPEFLTYFNYEAQPDKSGLPSDRFSAERPEGSISTLTIQRTEQRDSAMYRCASSRSTQGEKLFFGSGTQLSVL.